This is a list of T cell receptor beta chains from one sample in a study of blood T cell repertoires in COVID-19. Assay used: immunoSEQ multiplex PCR; TCRdb lists only in-frame clones, some missing. The sample carries about 370,000 clones, more than 75% recorded once. What was sequenced was peripheral blood. The receptors originated from a woman under 40 with COVID-19, enrolled during active disease. CDR3s leave out the opening cysteine and the closing phenylalanine or tryptophan. Fields, in order: D gene, J gene, V gene, CDR3 protein. The D gene is left open where the match is weak.

-	TRBJ1-4	TRBV27	ASSLGGGYEKLF
TRBD1	TRBJ1-4	TRBV9	ASSVGTGAGEKLF
TRBD2	TRBJ2-1	TRBV27	ASSVTSGSSYNEQF
-	TRBJ2-7	TRBV18	ASSPGQRDEQY
TRBD2	TRBJ2-7	TRBV11-3	ASSPGTSDYEQY
TRBD1	TRBJ2-2	TRBV24-1	ATSDLPGQFTGELF
TRBD2	TRBJ2-4	TRBV6-2/TRBV6-3	ASSYPGLAGGDKNIQY
-	TRBJ2-5	TRBV28	APKEKTQY
-	TRBJ2-7	TRBV6-2/TRBV6-3	ASSYGGSPTYEQY
-	TRBJ1-4	TRBV3-1/TRBV3-2	ASSLLTAREKLF
-	TRBJ1-2	TRBV11-1	ASSLTGSDSYGYT
TRBD1	TRBJ1-1	TRBV30	ACTRDRGTEAF
-	TRBJ2-3	TRBV5-4	ASSLVGVDTQY
TRBD2	TRBJ2-1	TRBV9	ASSVRREFGEQF
-	TRBJ2-7	TRBV27	ASSSYRDSYEQY
TRBD1	TRBJ2-7	TRBV7-9	ASSDRGQGTRYEQY
-	TRBJ2-7	TRBV7-2	ASSLSGGRVEQY